These 5 T cell receptor beta chains originate from one sample sequenced in a study of quantifying T cell responses using KT2 cells. Study details: cDNA was made from DNase-treated RNA using alpha and beta constant primers.

Each cDNA got a UMI-containing oligo ligated at its 3' end. First-round PCR used around 4 cycles and beta primers RC1.1 and RC1.2 covering TRBC1 and TRBC2. MiXCR, applied by TCRdb to the UMI-ligation and nested PCR reads, yields one record per CDR3 protein. Among over 55,000 distinct CDR3 sequences, roughly 12% were seen once, and the ten largest hold around 9.9%. Sample: PBMCs spiked with cells of the T cell clone KT2. All receptors come from a human donor.

The V gene is TRBV29-1, the J gene TRBJ1-5, with D perhaps TRBD1 (5 bases). The CDR3 has 12 residues. The V end was cut by 5 bases, the J end by 3 bases, with 8 bases between. Germline assignment: CDR1 SQVTM and CDR2 ANQGSEA. CDR3 sequence (DNA): TGCAGCGTTTGGACATTCAATCAGCCCCAGCATTTT. Its translation is CSVWTFNQPQHF.

This clonotype was observed a few times. This rearrangement joins TRBV10-3 to TRBJ1-5; possible D gene TRBD1, 6 bases. CDR3 length: 14 amino acids. Trimming shortened V by 6 bases and J by 3 bases, and 12 bases separated the two germline ends. The V gene's germline CDR1 is ENHRY and CDR2 SYGVKD. CDR3 coding DNA: TGTGCCATCAGCCTAGGACAGTTCAATCAGCCCCAGCATTTT. Translating gives CAISLGQFNQPQHF.

The CDR3 DNA follows: TGCAGCGTTGTACGGCGGGAGGGCCTAGAGACCCAGTACTTC. This gives the protein CSVVRREGLETQYF. The rearrangement joins TRBV29-1 to TRBJ2-5; 9 bases line up with TRBD2. V lost 4 bases and J lost 4; bases outside the gene matches: 7. CDR1 SQVTM and CDR2 ANQGSEA come from the germline V gene. The CDR3 has 14 residues.

At least ten counts were recorded for this clonotype. The chain is built from TRBV18 and TRBJ2-5, with 8 bases fitting TRBD2. V dropped 1 base and J dropped 2; count of bases not matched to a gene: 3. The CDR3 totals 15 residues. Germline CDR1 and CDR2: KGHSH and LQKENI. CDR3 in amino acids: CASSPRAGGQETQYF. CDR3 coding DNA: TGTGCCAGCTCACCACGCGCGGGGGGACAAGAGACCCAGTACTTC.

This clonotype has a handful of counts. The V and J genes are TRBV7-8 and TRBJ1-1; 7 bases match TRBD1. J was trimmed by 6 bases and V by 5 bases; bases with no gene match: 9. There are 14 residues in the CDR3. Germline V gene lookup returns CDR1 SGHVS and CDR2 FQNEAQ. In DNA, the CDR3 is TGTGCCAGCAGCGTAGGGACAGCCTCTCCTGAAGCTTTCTTT. It translates to CASSVGTASPEAFF.